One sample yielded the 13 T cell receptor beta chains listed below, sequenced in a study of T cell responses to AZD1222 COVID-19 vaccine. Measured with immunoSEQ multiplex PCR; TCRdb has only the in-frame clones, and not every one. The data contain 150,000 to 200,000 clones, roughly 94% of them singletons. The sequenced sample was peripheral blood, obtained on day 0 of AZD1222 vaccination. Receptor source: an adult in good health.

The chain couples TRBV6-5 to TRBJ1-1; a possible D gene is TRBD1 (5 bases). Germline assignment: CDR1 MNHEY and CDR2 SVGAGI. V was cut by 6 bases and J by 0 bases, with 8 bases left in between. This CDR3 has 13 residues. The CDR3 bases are TGTGCCAGCAGCCCGACAGTGAACACTGAAGCTTTCTTT. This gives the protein CASSPTVNTEAFF.

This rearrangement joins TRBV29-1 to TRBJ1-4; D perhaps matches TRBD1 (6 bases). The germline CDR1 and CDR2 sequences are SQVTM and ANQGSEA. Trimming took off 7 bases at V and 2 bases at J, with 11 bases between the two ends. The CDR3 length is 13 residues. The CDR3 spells CSARDKTNEKLFF. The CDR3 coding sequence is TGCAGCGCTCGGGACAAGACTAATGAAAAACTGTTTTTT. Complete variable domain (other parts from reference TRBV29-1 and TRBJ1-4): SAVISQKPSRDICQRGTSLTIQCQVDSQVTMMFWYRQQPGQSLTLIATANQGSEATYESGFVIDKFPISRPNLTFSTLTVSNMSPEDSSIYLCSARDKTNEKLFFGSGTQLSVL.

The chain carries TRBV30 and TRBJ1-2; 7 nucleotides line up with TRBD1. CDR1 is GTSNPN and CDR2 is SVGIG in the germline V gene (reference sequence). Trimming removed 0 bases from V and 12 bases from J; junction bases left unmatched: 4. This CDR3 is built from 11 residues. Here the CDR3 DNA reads TGTGCCTGGAGTGTACAGGGGCGGCACACCTTC. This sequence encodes CAWSVQGRHTF.

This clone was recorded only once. The CDR3 region has the DNA TGTGCCAGCAGTATACGGGGTAACAATGAGCAGTTCTTC. As protein: CASSIRGNNEQFF. This rearrangement joins TRBV6-5 to TRBJ2-1, with D perhaps TRBD2 (5 bases). Deletions cut 5 bases from V and 5 bases from J, with 10 bases between. The CDR3 totals 13 residues. Germline-derived CDR1 and CDR2 are MNHEY and SVGAGI.

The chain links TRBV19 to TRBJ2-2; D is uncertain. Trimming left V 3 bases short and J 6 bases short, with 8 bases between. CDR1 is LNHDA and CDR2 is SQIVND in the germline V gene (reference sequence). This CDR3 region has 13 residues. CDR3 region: CASSIRDPGELFF. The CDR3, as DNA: TGTGCCAGTAGTATCAGAGATCCCGGGGAGCTGTTTTTT.

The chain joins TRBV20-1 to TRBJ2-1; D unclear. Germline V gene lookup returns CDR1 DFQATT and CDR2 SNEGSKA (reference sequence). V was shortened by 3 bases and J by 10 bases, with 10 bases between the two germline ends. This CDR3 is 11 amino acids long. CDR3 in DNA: TGCAGTGCTAGGGGCGGTAGAGAGCAGTTCTTC. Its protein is CSARGGREQFF.

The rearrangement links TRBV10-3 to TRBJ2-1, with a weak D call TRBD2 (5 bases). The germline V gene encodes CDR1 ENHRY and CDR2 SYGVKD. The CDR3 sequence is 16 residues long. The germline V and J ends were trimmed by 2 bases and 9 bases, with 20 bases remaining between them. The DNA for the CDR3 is TGTGCCATCAGTGAGGGTGCCGCTAGCACGGAGAGTGAGCAGTTCTTC. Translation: CAISEGAASTESEQFF.

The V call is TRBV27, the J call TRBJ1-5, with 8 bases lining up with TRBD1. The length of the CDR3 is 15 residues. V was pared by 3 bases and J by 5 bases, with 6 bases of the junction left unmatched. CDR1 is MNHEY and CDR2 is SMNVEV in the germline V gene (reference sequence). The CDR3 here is CASSFDRGRYQPQHF. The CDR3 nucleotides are TGTGCCAGCAGTTTCGACAGGGGTAGATATCAGCCCCAGCATTTT.

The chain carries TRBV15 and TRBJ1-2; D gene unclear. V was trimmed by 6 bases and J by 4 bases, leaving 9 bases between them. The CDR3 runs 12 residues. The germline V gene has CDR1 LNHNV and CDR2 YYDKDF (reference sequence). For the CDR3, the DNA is TGTGCCACCAGGGGAATCCTCTATGGCTACACCTTC. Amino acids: CATRGILYGYTF.

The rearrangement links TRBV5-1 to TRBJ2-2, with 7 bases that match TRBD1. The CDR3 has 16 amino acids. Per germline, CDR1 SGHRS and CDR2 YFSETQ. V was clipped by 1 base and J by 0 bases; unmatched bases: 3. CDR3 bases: TGCGCCAGCAGCTTGCTGGGACAGACGAACACCGGGGAGCTGTTTTTT. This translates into CASSLLGQTNTGELFF. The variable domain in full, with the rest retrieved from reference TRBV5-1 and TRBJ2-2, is KAGVTQTPRYLIKTRGQQVTLSCSPISGHRSVSWYQQTPGQGLQFLFEYFSETQRNKGNFPGRFSGRQFSNSRSEMNVSTLELGDSALYLCASSLLGQTNTGELFFGEGSRLTVL.

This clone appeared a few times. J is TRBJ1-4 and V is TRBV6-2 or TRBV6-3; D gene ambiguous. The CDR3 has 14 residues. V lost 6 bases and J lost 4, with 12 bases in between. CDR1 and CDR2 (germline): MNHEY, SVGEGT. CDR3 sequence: CASSHRTSNEKLFF. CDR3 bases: TGTGCCAGCAGCCATAGGACCAGTAATGAAAAACTGTTTTTT.

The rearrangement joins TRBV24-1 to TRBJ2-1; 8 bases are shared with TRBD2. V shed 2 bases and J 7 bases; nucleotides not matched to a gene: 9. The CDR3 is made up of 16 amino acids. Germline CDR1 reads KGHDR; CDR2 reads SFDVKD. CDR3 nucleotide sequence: TGTGCCACCAGTGATTCCGGACTAGCCCATTTAAATGAGCAGTTCTTC. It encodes CATSDSGLAHLNEQFF.

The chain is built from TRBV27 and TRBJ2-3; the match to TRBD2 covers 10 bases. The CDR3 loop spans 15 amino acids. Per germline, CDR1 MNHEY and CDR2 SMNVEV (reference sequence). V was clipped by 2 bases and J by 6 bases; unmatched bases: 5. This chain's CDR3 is CASSLGASGSDTQYF. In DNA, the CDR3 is TGTGCCAGCAGTTTAGGGGCTAGCGGGAGTGATACGCAGTATTTT.